Below, 12 T cell receptor beta chains from the same sample are listed, as sequenced in a study of neurological immune-mediated disorders. A single record per CDR3 protein comes from TCRdb applying MiXCR to the 5' RACE reads. Of about 39,000 distinct CDR3 sequences listed, less than 9% are singletons. Specimen: CD4+ T cells from blood. The source is a man aged 45-60 years in good health.

J is TRBJ2-7 and V is TRBV20-1; 12 positions match TRBD1. The CDR3 contains 14 residues. The germline V gene encodes CDR1 DFQATT and CDR2 SNEGSKA (reference sequence). V gave up 1 base and J gave up 4 bases; unmatched junction bases: 2. Here the CDR3 reads CSARGDRGRYEQYF. In DNA, the CDR3 is TGCAGTGCTAGAGGGGACAGGGGGCGGTACGAGCAGTACTTC.

The sample holds many counts of this clonotype. The chain joins TRBV11-3 to TRBJ2-7; D gene unclear. CDR3 length: 11 residues. V lost 5 bases to trimming and J lost 3 bases, with 5 bases between them. CDR1 is SGHNT and CDR2 is YENEEA in the germline V gene. The CDR3 protein is CASSPSYEQYF. DNA for the CDR3: TGTGCCAGCAGCCCCAGCTACGAGCAGTACTTC.

This clonotype was counted ten times or more. The chain recombines TRBV3-1 with TRBJ2-7; weak D call: TRBD1 (5 bases). The V end lost 3 bases, the J end lost 1 base, and 13 bases lay between the germline ends. The germline V gene has CDR1 LGHDT and CDR2 YNNKEL (reference sequence). There are 15 residues in the CDR3. The CDR3 bases are TGTGCCAGCAGCCAGCGTCAGGGAAAGTCCTACGAGCAGTACTTC. Protein: CASSQRQGKSYEQYF.

The rearrangement joins TRBV20-1 to TRBJ1-2, with 11 bases aligning to TRBD1. The CDR3 spans 14 residues. V shed 6 bases and J 8 bases; nucleotides not matched to a gene: 11. Looked up from germline, CDR1 is DFQATT and CDR2 is SNEGSKA (reference sequence). The CDR3 nucleotides read TGCAGTGCGACCCGGACAGGGGGCGCGGGGGGCTACACCTTC. Protein sequence: CSATRTGGAGGYTF.

This clonotype appeared many times. V gene TRBV5-6 combines with J gene TRBJ2-2, with 7 bases lining up with TRBD1. The junction had 3 bases not matched to a gene; V was cut back by 4 bases and J by 0 bases. This CDR3 region has 15 residues. The germline CDR1 and CDR2 sequences are SGHDT and YYEEEE. Written as DNA, the CDR3 is TGTGCCAGCAGCCCCGGGACAGCGAACACCGGGGAGCTGTTTTTT. This codes for CASSPGTANTGELFF.

At least ten counts were recorded for this clonotype. The V call is TRBV12-3 or TRBV12-4, the J call TRBJ2-7, with 8 bases fitting TRBD1. Trimming removed 4 bases from V and 7 bases from J; junction bases left unmatched: 6. This CDR3 region has 13 residues. The CDR3 coding sequence is TGTGCCAGCAGTTCAGCAGGGGGCAGTGAGCAGTACTTC. Protein product: CASSSAGGSEQYF.

This clonotype was seen ten or more times. This chain uses TRBV20-1 with TRBJ1-4, with 11 bases fitting TRBD1. Trimming at V came to 5 bases and at J to 10 bases, leaving 12 bases not matched to a gene. CDR3 length: 15 amino acids. Germline V CDR1 and CDR2: DFQATT, SNEGSKA (reference sequence). The CDR3 DNA reads TGCAGTGCTCCGGACAGGGGGCGGTTCAGTGGAAAACTGTTTTTT. Translating it yields CSAPDRGRFSGKLFF.

Ten or more counts support this clonotype. This chain uses TRBV20-1 with TRBJ2-5; D not resolved. Trimming took off 5 bases at V and 5 bases at J, with 9 bases between the two ends. The length of the CDR3 is 11 residues. Germline values: CDR1 DFQATT, CDR2 SNEGSKA (reference sequence). The CDR3 nucleotides are TGCAGTGCTCTCGTATGGGAGACCCAGTACTTC. Translated, it gives CSALVWETQYF.

The chain carries TRBV4-3 and TRBJ2-5; D uncertain. Germline-derived CDR1 and CDR2 are LGHNA and YSLEER. V was shortened by 0 bases and J by 7 bases, with 15 bases between the two germline ends. The CDR3 totals 15 residues. CDR3 nucleotide sequence: TGCGCCAGCAGCCAAGATTCGGCAGCTCCAAGGACCCAGTACTTC. Its protein product is CASSQDSAAPRTQYF.

This clonotype was found many times. This chain uses TRBV12-3 or TRBV12-4 with TRBJ2-7; 10 bases map to TRBD2. The ends lost 5 bases at V and 6 bases at J; junction bases unmatched: 10. The CDR3 is 15 residues long. CDR3 loop: CASSPGVAGGVEQYF. The CDR3, as DNA: TGTGCCAGCAGTCCCGGGGTAGCGGGAGGAGTCGAGCAGTACTTC.

The genes are TRBV4-3 and TRBJ2-7; no clear D. The germline gives CDR1 LGHNA, CDR2 YSLEER. This CDR3 spans 14 amino acids. Trimming left V 1 base short and J 3 bases short, with 10 bases between. CDR3: CASSQGQQNYEQYF. The CDR3 nucleotides are TGCGCCAGCAGCCAAGGGCAACAGAACTACGAGCAGTACTTC.

This chain uses TRBV20-1 with TRBJ2-2; TRBD2 matches at 7 bases. There are 16 residues in the CDR3. The germline CDR1 and CDR2 sequences are DFQATT and SNEGSKA (reference sequence). After removal of 0 bases from V and 7 bases from J, the junction contained 11 bases not matched to a gene. The CDR3 coding sequence is TGCAGTGCTAGAGATGTGCGGGAGAATGAGGTCGGGGAGCTGTTTTTT. Its protein product is CSARDVRENEVGELFF.